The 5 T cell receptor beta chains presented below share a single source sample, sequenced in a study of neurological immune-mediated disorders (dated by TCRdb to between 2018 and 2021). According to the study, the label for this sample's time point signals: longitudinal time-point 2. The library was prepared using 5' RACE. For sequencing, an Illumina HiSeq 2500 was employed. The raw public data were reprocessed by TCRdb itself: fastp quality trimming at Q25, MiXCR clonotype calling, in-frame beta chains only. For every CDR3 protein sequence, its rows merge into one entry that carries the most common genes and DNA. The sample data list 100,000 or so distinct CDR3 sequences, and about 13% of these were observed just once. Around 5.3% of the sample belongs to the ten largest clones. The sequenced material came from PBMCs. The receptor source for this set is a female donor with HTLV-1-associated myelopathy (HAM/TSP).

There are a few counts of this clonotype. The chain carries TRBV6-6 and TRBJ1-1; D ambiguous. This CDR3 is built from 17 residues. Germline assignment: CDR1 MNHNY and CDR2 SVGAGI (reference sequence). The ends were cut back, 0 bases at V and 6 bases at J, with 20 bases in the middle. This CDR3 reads CASSYSLDRGNLAEAFF. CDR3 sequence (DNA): TGTGCCAGCAGTTACTCGTTAGATCGTGGGAATTTGGCTGAAGCTTTCTTT.

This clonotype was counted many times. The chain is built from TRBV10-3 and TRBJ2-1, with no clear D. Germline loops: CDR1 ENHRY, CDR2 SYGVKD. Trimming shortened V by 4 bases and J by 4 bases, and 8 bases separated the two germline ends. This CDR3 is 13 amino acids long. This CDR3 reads CAISVSFYNEQFF. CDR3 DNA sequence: TGTGCCATCAGTGTTTCCTTTTACAATGAGCAGTTCTTC.

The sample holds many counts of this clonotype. CDR3 bases: TGTGCCAGCAGTTTCAACAGGGGCACAGATACGCAGTATTTT. It yields the protein CASSFNRGTDTQYF. The chain has TRBV27 and TRBJ2-3, with D perhaps matching TRBD1 (6 bases). This CDR3 is 14 amino acids long. V dropped 3 bases and J dropped 1 base, with 8 bases sitting between them. CDR1 is MNHEY and CDR2 is SMNVEV in the germline V gene (reference sequence).

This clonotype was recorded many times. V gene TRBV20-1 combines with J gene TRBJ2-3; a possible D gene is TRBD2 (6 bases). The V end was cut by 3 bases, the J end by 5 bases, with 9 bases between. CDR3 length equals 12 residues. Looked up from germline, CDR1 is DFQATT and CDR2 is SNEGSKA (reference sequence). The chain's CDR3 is CSASRRGDTQYF. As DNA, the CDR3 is TGCAGTGCTAGCCGGAGGGGAGATACGCAGTATTTT.

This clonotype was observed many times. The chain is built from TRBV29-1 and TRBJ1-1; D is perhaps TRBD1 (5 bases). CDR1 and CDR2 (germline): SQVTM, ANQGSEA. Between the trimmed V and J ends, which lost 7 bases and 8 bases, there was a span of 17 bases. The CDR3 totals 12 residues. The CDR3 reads CSALGDGEEAFF. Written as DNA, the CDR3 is TGCAGCGCTTTGGGGGACGGGGAAGAAGCTTTCTTT. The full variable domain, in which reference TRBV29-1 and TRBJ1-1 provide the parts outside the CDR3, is SAVISQKPSRDICQRGTSLTIQCQVDSQVTMMFWYRQQPGQSLTLIATANQGSEATYESGFVIDKFPISRPNLTFSTLTVSNMSPEDSSIYLCSALGDGEEAFFGQGTRLTVV.